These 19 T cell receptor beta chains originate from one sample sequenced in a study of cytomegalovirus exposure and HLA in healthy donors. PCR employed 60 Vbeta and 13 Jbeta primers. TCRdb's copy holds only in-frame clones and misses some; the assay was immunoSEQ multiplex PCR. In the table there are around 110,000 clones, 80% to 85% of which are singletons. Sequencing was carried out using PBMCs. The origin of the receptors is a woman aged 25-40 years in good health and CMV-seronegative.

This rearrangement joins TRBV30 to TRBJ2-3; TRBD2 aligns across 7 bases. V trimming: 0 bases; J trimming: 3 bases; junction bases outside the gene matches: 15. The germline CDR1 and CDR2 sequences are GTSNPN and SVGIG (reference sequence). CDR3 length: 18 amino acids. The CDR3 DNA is TGTGCCTGGAGTGTACGGGGCGGGAGATTATGGAGAACAGATACGCAGTATTTT. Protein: CAWSVRGGRLWRTDTQYF.

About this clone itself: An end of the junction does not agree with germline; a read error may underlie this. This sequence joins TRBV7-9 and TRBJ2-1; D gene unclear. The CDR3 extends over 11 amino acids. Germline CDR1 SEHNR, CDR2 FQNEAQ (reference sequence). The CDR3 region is CSSSPDNEQFF. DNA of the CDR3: TGTTCCAGCAGCCCGGACAATGAGCAGTTCTTC.

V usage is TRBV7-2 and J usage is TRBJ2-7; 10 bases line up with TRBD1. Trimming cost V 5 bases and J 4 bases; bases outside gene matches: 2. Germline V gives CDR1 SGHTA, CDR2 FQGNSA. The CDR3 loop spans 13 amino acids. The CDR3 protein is CASSLDRGYEQYF. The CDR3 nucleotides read TGTGCCAGCAGCCTGGACAGGGGGTACGAGCAGTACTTC.

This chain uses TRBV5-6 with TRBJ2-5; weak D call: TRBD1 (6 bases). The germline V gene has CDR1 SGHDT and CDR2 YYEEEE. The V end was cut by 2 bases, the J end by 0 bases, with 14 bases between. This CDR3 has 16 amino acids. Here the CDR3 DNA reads TGTGCCAGCAGCTTTAAGGGACAACCGTACCAAGAGACCCAGTACTTC. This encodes CASSFKGQPYQETQYF.

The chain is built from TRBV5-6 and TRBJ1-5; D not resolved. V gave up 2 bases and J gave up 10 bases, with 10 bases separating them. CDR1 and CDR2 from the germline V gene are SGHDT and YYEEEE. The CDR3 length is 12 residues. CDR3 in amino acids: CASSLLAQPQHF. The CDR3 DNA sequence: TGTGCCAGCAGCTTATTAGCACAACCCCAGCATTTT.

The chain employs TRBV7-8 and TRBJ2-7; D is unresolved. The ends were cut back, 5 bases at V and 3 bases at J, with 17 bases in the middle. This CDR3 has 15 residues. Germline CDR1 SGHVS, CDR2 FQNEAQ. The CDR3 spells CASSPAAGTYYEQYF. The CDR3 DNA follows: TGTGCCAGCAGCCCCGCCGCAGGCACCTACTACGAGCAGTACTTC. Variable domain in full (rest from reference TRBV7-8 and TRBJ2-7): GAGVSQSPRYKVAKRGQDVALRCDPISGHVSLFWYQQALGQGPEFLTYFQNEAQLDKSGLPSDRFFAERPEGSVSTLKIQRTQQEDSAVYLCASSPAAGTYYEQYFGPGTRLTVT.

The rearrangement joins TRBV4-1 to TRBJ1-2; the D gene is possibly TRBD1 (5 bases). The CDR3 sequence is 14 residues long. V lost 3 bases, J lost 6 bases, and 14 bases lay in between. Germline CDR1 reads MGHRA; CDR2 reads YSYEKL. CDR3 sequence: CASSHQTVLNGYTF. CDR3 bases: TGCGCCAGCAGCCATCAGACAGTCCTGAATGGCTACACCTTC.

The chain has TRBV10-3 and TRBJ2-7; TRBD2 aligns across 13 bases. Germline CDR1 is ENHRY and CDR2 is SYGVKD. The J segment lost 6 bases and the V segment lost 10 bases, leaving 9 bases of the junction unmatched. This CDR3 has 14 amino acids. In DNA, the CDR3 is TGTGCCACCCGTGGACTAGCGGGAGCCGGCGAGCAGTACTTC. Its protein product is CATRGLAGAGEQYF.

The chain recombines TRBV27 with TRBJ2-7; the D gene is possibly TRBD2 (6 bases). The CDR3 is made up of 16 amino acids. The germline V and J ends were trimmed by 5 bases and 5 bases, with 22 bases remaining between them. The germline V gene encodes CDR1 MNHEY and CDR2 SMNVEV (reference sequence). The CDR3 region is CASSPVTMAGRNEQYF. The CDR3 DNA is TGTGCCAGCAGTCCCGTCACTATGGCGGGACGTAACGAGCAGTACTTC.

As DNA, the CDR3 is TGTGCCAGCAGCCGGACAGGGGGGCCCCGATCTTACAAGCCCTACGAGCAGTACTTC. Amino acids: CASSRTGGPRSYKPYEQYF. This chain uses TRBV14 with TRBJ2-7, with 10 bases matching TRBD1. Germline V gives CDR1 SGHDN, CDR2 FVKESK. The CDR3 spans 19 residues. J gave up 2 bases and V 4 bases, and 17 bases lay outside the gene matches.

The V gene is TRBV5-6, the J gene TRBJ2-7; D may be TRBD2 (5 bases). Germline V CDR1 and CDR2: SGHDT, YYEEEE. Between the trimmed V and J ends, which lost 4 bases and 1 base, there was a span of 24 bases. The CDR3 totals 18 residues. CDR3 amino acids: CASSPKGFAGVGSYEQYF. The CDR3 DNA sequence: TGTGCCAGCAGCCCAAAAGGTTTCGCGGGTGTAGGGTCCTACGAGCAGTACTTC.

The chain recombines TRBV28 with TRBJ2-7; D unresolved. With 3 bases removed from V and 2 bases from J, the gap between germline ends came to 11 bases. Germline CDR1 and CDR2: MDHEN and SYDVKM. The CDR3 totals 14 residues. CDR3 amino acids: CASSLTQPPYEQYF. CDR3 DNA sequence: TGTGCCAGCAGTTTGACACAACCCCCCTACGAGCAGTACTTC. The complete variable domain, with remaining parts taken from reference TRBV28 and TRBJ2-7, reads DVKVTQSSRYLVKRTGEKVFLECVQDMDHENMFWYRQDPGLGLRLIYFSYDVKMKEKGDIPEGYSVSREKKERFSLILESASTNQTSMYLCASSLTQPPYEQYFGPGTRLTVT.

The CDR3 loop reads CASRDSLYRTDTQYF. CDR3 DNA sequence: TGTGCCAGCAGAGATTCACTATACCGCACAGATACGCAGTATTTT. The rearrangement joins TRBV6-1 to TRBJ2-3; no reliable D call. V was trimmed by 6 bases and J by 1 base, leaving 14 bases between them. This CDR3 is 15 amino acids long. CDR1 is MNHNS and CDR2 is SASEGT in the germline V gene.

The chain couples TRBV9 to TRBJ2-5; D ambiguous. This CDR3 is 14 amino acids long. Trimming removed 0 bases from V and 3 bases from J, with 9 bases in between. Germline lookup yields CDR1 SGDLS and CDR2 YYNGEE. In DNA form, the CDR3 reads TGTGCCAGCAGCGTAGCGGTGATGAAAGAGACCCAGTACTTC. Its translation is CASSVAVMKETQYF. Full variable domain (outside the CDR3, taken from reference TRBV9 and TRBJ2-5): DSGVTQTPKHLITATGQRVTLRCSPRSGDLSVYWYQQSLDQGLQFLIQYYNGEERAKGNILERFSAQQFPDLHSELNLSSLELGDSALYFCASSVAVMKETQYFGPGTRLLVL.

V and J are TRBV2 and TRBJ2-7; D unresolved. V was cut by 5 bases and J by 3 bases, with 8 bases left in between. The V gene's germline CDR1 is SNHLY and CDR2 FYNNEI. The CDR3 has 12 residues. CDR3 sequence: CASSTTGYEQYF. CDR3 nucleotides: TGTGCCAGCAGTACCACCGGCTACGAGCAGTACTTC.

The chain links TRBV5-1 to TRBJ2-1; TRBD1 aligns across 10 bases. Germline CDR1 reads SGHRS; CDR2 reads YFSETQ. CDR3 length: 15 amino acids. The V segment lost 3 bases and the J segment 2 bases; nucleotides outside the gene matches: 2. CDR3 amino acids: CASSSGTGAYNEQFF. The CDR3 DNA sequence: TGCGCCAGCAGCTCCGGGACAGGGGCCTACAATGAGCAGTTCTTC. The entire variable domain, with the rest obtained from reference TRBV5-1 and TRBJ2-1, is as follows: KAGVTQTPRYLIKTRGQQVTLSCSPISGHRSVSWYQQTPGQGLQFLFEYFSETQRNKGNFPGRFSGRQFSNSRSEMNVSTLELGDSALYLCASSSGTGAYNEQFFGPGTRLTVL.

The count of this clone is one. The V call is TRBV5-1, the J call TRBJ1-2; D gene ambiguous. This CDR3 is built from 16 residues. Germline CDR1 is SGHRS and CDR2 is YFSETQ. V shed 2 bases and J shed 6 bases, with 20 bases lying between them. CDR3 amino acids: CASSLRPALGRNGYTF. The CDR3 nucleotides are TGCGCCAGCAGCTTAAGACCCGCCTTGGGGAGGAATGGCTACACCTTC.

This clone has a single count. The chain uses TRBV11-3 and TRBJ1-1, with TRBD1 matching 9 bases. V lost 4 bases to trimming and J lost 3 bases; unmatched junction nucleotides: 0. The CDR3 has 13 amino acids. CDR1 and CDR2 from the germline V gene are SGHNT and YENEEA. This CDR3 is CASSWTGDTEAFF. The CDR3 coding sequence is TGTGCCAGCAGCTGGACAGGGGACACTGAAGCTTTCTTT.

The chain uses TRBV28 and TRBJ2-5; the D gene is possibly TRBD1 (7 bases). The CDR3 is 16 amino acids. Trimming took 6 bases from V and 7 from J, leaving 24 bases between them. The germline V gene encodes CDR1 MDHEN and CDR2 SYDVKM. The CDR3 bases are TGTGCCAGCAGACACCCTGGAGGCAGGGGGGTATTGACCCAGTACTTC. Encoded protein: CASRHPGGRGVLTQYF.